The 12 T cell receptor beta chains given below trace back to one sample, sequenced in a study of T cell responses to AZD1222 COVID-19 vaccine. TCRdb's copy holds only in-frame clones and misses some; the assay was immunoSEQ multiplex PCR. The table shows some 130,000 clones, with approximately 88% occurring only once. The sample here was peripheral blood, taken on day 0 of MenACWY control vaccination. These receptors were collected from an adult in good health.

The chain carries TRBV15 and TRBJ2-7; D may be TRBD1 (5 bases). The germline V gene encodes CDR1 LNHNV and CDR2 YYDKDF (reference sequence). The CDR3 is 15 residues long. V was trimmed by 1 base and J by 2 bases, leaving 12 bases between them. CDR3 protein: CATSRGTHETYEQYF. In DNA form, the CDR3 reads TGTGCCACCAGCAGAGGGACACACGAGACCTACGAGCAGTACTTC.

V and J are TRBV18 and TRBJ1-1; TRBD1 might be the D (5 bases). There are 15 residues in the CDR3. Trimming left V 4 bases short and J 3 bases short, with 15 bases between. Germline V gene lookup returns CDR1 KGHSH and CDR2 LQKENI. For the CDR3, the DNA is TGTGCCAGCTCACGGGACCCAGGGAAGGACACTGAAGCTTTCTTT. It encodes CASSRDPGKDTEAFF.

This chain's CDR3 is CASSSDRLDRDNQPQHF. The CDR3 DNA reads as TGTGCCAGCAGTTCCGACAGATTGGATAGGGACAATCAGCCCCAGCATTTT. The rearrangement links TRBV28 to TRBJ1-5, with D tentatively TRBD1 (5 bases). V dropped 4 bases and J dropped 3 bases, with 19 bases sitting between them. This CDR3 region has 17 residues. Germline CDR1 is MDHEN and CDR2 is SYDVKM.

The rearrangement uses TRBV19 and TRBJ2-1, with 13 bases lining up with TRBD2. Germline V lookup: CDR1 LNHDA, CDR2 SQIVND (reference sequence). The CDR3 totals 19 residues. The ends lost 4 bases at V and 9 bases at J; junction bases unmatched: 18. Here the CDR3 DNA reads TGTGCCAGTAGTAAAGGACTAGCGGGAGATTTTCTCGCGGCCGCTGAGCAGTTCTTC. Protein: CASSKGLAGDFLAAAEQFF.

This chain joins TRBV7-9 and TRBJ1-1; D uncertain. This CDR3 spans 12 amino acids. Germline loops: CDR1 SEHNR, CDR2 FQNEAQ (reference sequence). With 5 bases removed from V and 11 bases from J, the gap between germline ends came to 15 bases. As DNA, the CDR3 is TGTGCCAGCAGCCCCGAGCTTCCTGGGGCTTTCTTT. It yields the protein CASSPELPGAFF.

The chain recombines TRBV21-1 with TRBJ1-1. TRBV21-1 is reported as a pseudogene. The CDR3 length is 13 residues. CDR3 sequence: CASSMDGGPEAFF. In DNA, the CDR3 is TGTGCCAGCAGCATGGACGGGGGCCCGGAAGCTTTCTTT.

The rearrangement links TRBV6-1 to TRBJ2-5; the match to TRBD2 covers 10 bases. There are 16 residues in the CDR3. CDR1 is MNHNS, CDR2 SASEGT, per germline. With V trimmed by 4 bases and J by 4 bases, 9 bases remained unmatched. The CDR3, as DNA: TGTGCCAGCAGTGTAAGCGGGAGGGCCTGGGGAGAGACCCAGTACTTC. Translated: CASSVSGRAWGETQYF.

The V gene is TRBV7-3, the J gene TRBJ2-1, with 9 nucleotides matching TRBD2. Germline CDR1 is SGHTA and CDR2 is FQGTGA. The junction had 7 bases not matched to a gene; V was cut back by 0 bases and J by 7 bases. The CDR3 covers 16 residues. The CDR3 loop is CASSLTAGGPTNEQFF. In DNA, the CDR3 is TGTGCCAGCAGCTTAACGGCGGGAGGGCCTACGAATGAGCAGTTCTTC.

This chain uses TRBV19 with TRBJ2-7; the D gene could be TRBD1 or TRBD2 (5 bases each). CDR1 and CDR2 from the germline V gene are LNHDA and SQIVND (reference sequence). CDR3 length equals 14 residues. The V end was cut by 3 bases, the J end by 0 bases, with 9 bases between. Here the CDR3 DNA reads TGTGCCAGTAGTATCCTGGGGACCTCCTACGAGCAGTACTTC. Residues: CASSILGTSYEQYF.

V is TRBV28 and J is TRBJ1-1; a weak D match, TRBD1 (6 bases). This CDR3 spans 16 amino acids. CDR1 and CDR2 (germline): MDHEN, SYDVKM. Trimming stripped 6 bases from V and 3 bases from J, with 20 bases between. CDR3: CASSPWGGGGDTEAFF. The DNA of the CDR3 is TGTGCCAGCAGCCCCTGGGGGGGCGGTGGGGACACTGAAGCTTTCTTT.

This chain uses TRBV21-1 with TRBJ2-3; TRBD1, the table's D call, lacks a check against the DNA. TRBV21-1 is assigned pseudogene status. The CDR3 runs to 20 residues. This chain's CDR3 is CASSQVCMVDSPTSTDTQYF. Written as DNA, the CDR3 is TGTGCCAGCAGCCAAGTTTGTATGGTAGACAGCCCAACTAGCACAGATACGCAGTATTTT.

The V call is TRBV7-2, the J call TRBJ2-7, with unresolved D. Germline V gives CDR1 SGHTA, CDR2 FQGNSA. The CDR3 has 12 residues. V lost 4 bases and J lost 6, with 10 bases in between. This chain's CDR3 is CASSSRFVEQYF. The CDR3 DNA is TGTGCCAGCAGCTCAAGGTTCGTCGAGCAGTACTTC.